These 3 T cell receptor beta chains share one sample of origin, sequenced in a study of T-cell memory formation after mild COVID-19. TCRdb reprocessed the 5' RACE reads via MiXCR and lists one record per CDR3 protein. Of about 470,000 distinct CDR3 sequences in the sample, around a quarter were seen once. Sequenced sample: PBMCs or a T cell subset sorted from them (not recorded which). The receptors here all came from an adult woman who had mild COVID-19 (a few samples of this study predate the infection). Cell type and time point are not known.

This clonotype has only a few counts. This sequence joins TRBV5-1 and TRBJ2-3; a possible D gene is TRBD1 (5 bases). Germline CDR1 is SGHRS and CDR2 is YFSETQ. This CDR3 contains 17 residues. Trimming pared 0 bases from V and 2 bases from J, leaving 16 bases between. CDR3 loop: CASSLGAGIGFTDTQYF. As DNA, the CDR3 is TGCGCCAGCAGCTTGGGGGCAGGGATAGGGTTCACAGATACGCAGTATTTT.

This clonotype was recorded a few times. V and J are TRBV4-1 and TRBJ1-2, with a possible D match to TRBD1 (6 bases). The CDR3 totals 14 residues. Trimming stripped 2 bases from V and 4 bases from J, with 11 bases between. Looked up from germline, CDR1 is MGHRA and CDR2 is YSYEKL. The CDR3 DNA reads TGCGCCAGCAGCCAACAGGACAGCCTCTATGGCTACACCTTC. Protein sequence: CASSQQDSLYGYTF.

The chain is built from TRBV14 and TRBJ2-7; a weak D match, TRBD2 (6 bases). Germline V gene lookup returns CDR1 SGHDN and CDR2 FVKESK. V was trimmed by 3 bases and J by 0 bases, leaving 15 bases between them. The CDR3 covers 16 residues. In nucleotides, the CDR3 is TGTGCCAGCAGCCATTCGAATCGGGGGAGCTCCTACGAGCAGTACTTC. Encoded protein: CASSHSNRGSSYEQYF.